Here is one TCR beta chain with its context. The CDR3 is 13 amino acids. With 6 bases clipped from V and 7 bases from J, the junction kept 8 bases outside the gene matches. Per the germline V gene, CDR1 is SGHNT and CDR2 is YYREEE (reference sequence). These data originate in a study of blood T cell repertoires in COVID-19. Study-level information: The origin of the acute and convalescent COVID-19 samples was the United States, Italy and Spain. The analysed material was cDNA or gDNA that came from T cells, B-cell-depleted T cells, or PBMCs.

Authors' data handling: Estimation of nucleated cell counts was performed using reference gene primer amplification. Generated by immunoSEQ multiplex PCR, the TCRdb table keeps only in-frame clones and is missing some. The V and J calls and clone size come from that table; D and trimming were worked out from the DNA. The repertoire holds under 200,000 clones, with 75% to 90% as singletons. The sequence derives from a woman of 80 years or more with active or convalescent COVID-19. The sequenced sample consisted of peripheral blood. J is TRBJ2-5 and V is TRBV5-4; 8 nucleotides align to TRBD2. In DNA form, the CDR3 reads TGTGCCAGCACCCTCCCGGGACTAGGGACCCAGTACTTC. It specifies CASTLPGLGTQYF.